This T cell receptor (beta chain) stems from a study of blood T cell repertoires in COVID-19 (TCRdb year 2020). Background on the whole study: Collaborator samples came from the United States, Italy and Spain and covered acute and convalescent phases of COVID-19. The prospective study material was composed of cDNA or gDNA derived from T cells, B-cell-depleted T cells, or PBMCs. Deeply sampled blood TCRbeta repertoires from subjects exposed to, actively infected with, or recovered from COVID-19 were included in the dataset. The repertoires were released in a freely available public database meant as a resource for research on the immune response to SARS-CoV-2. Samples were obtained from the ongoing ImmuneRACE study (first 160 participants) and from over 1,000 subjects provided by 6 global collaborators. The sample metadata nearly always contained a de-identified subject ID, COVID-19 status, age in years and sex. Where available, HLA class I and class II types were obtained from metadata supplied by the sample provider rather than from assay-based typing. Results and caveats for the whole study, not just this receptor: Clinical and demographic metadata were provided uncurated, with the amount varying by source and participant.

Comment on this clone: There is no known antigen for this receptor. Base qualities are not at hand, and no much larger clone is one base apart.

The CDR3 measures 14 amino acids from cysteine to phenylalanine. Solely the CDR3 DNA is kept, with 42 bases framed from the first base. The germline V gene (reference sequence) specifies MNHEY as CDR1 and SMNVEV as CDR2. V is cut by 6 bases and J by 10 bases, and the space between the germline ends is 21 bases. The collaborating institutions used their own protocols to collect whole blood in K2EDTA tubes. For TCRbeta analysis, collaborator samples were shipped as frozen whole blood, as isolated PBMCs, or as DNA extracted from either sample type. TCRbeta CDR3 regions were amplified from genomic DNA by means of the immunoSEQ Assay, a bias-controlled multiplex PCR. On the authors' methods: The number of nucleated cells in each sample was estimated from the amplification of reference gene primers within the assay. To quantify the absolute abundance of each unique TCRbeta CDR3 rearrangement, sequence reads were collapsed and filtered. For each sample, productive Simpson clonality was calculated by taking the square root of Simpson's diversity index across productive rearrangements. Not all clones reach the TCRdb copy of this immuneACCESS table, which keeps in-frame sequences only. Checked studies attribute under half of the gap to unresolved V genes and leave the rest unexplained. That table gives V, J and clone size, and the DNA gave D and trimming. The sample includes hundreds of thousands of clones, with about 87% observed a single time. 1% to 1.5% of the sample goes to the ten largest clones.

The sequenced material came from peripheral blood. This receptor was obtained from a man between 65 and 85 years old with acute or convalescent COVID-19. The chain couples TRBV27 to TRBJ1-1; there is no confident call for the D gene. Here the CDR3 is given as CASRHNSAGRRAFF. The DNA reads TGTGCCAGCAGACACAATTCGGCAGGTAGGCGAGCTTTCTTT.